This T cell receptor beta chain was captured in a study of identifying expanded T cells in peripheral blood (dated by TCRdb to between 2019 and 2020). Turning to the overall study: Technical replicates were generated by sequencing separate aliquots of the same genomic DNA pool, and four replicates were compared pairwise.

TCRbeta CDR3 regions were profiled by bias-controlled multiplex PCR amplification of genomic DNA with the immunoSEQ Assay. As for the original processing: To quantify the absolute abundance of each unique TCRbeta CDR3 region, the sequences were collapsed and filtered. Differential abundance was tested with a binomial (Fisher-equivalent) model and with a beta-binomial model adding time-dependent variance fitted from healthy donors. Any clone with fewer than 5 combined templates was excluded, and a clone was called differentially abundant if its Benjamini-Hochberg FDR was below 0.01. In the beta-binomial model, variance was expressed as a function of the total template count across the two samples, in the form v = (b*log(k)+a)^2. The clones in this table, taken by TCRdb from immuneACCESS, are in-frame only. Not every clone is retained; where verified, under half of the shortfall comes from an unresolved V gene, and the cause of the rest is unknown. That table is the source of V, J and clone size, and D and trimming were worked out from the DNA. Recorded for this sample are approximately 81,000 clones; around 84% of them occurred a single time. The ten largest make up about 20% of the sample.

Here is what the overall study found, with its caveats: The authors expected that over much longer intervals, such as months to years, biological variance in healthy repertoires might increase even further. The beta-binomial model significantly reduced the number of clones called differentially abundant and the false-positive rate across all healthy-donor time intervals. For all healthy donors, the variance in clone template counts between roughly 2-week samples rose significantly as total template count increased. The binomial model flagged around 1.2 differentially abundant clones between technical replicates, compared with about 16 over two weeks and roughly 19 over about four weeks.

During the collection period, no immune events, such as infections, were documented for the healthy donors. To calibrate time-dependent variance in a beta-binomial model of T-cell clone differential abundance, blood repertoires from healthy donors were used as a training cohort. There were about 10 healthy donors in the training cohort, of whom 3 were female and 7 were male. Donor ages ranged from 29 to 64 years, with an average of roughly 46 years. Whole blood from each healthy donor was obtained from a commercial supplier and was collected at three time points roughly 13 days apart. For immunosequencing, genomic DNA was extracted from whole blood that had not been sorted. Comments on this clone: Its antigen target is currently unknown. No base-level quality is on record; no much larger clone is a single base apart.

CDR1 and CDR2, looked up from the germline V gene, are ENHRY and SYGVKD. From the cysteine through the phenylalanine, the CDR3 covers 13 amino acids. The retained sequence is limited to the CDR3, 39 bases, with the frame set at the first base. V drops 4 bases and J drops 2 bases, leaving 6 bases in between. This sequence was found in a person aged 18 to 70 in good health. Sequenced sample: blood. The chain is assembled from TRBV10-3 and TRBJ2-1, with the D gene uncertain. The CDR3 amino acid sequence is: CAISASTYNEQFF. Read as DNA, the sequence is TGTGCCATCAGTGCGTCTACCTACAATGAGCAGTTCTTC.